The 32 T cell receptor beta chains given below trace back to one sample, sequenced in a study of blood T cell repertoires in COVID-19. Data came from immunoSEQ multiplex PCR; TCRdb stores just in-frame clones and leaves some out. In the table there are a few hundred thousand clones, more than 75% of which are singletons. The sample taken for sequencing was PBMCs or T cells enriched from blood (not recorded which). The receptor set was obtained from a woman in her 50s who had recovered from COVID-19.

The chain joins TRBV30 to TRBJ2-2, with a tentative D call TRBD2 (6 bases). The CDR3 is made up of 15 amino acids. From germline, CDR1 is GTSNPN and CDR2 SVGIG (reference sequence). The V and J ends lost 4 bases and 3 bases respectively, with 15 bases between them. CDR3 in DNA: TGTGCCTGGACCGCGTCGGGAGTCGACACCGGGGAGCTGTTTTTT. It encodes CAWTASGVDTGELFF. Based on the CDR3 plus reference TRBV30 and TRBJ2-2, the full variable domain is SQTIHQWPATLVQPVGSPLSLECTVEGTSNPNLYWYRQAAGRGLQLLFYSVGIGQISSEVPQNLSASRPQDRQFILSSKKLLLSDSGFYLCAWTASGVDTGELFFGEGSRLTVL.

The chain links TRBV4-1 to TRBJ1-3, with D perhaps TRBD1 (6 bases). Between the trimmed V and J ends, which lost 0 bases and 4 bases, there was a span of 10 bases. The CDR3 has 15 amino acids. The germline V gene encodes CDR1 MGHRA and CDR2 YSYEKL. The CDR3 coding sequence is TGCGCCAGCAGCCAAGAGGGGGGGCGGGGAAACACCATATATTTT. Translating it yields CASSQEGGRGNTIYF.

This chain uses TRBV3-1 (or the pseudogene TRBV3-2) with TRBJ2-7, with 11 bases matching TRBD1. Per germline, CDR1 LGHDT and CDR2 YNNKEL (reference sequence). The CDR3 is made up of 14 amino acids. The trim removed 6 bases at V and 7 bases at J, leaving 8 bases unmatched. CDR3 region: CASSQGQGEGEQYF. CDR3 in DNA: TGTGCCAGCAGTCAGGGACAGGGGGAGGGTGAGCAGTACTTC.

The V gene is TRBV3-1 (or the pseudogene TRBV3-2), the J gene TRBJ1-5; perhaps TRBD1 as D (5 bases). CDR3 length: 13 amino acids. Trimming cost V 1 base and J 7 bases, with 8 bases left between them. The germline gives CDR1 LGHDT, CDR2 YNNKEL (reference sequence). The CDR3 reads CASSQARAQPQHF. The CDR3 DNA reads as TGTGCCAGCAGCCAAGCCAGGGCCCAGCCCCAGCATTTT.

The rearrangement links TRBV7-2 to TRBJ2-2; 7 bases match TRBD1. The germline V gene has CDR1 SGHTA and CDR2 FQGNSA. V shed 4 bases, J shed 4 bases, and the junction held 3 bases outside the gene matches. CDR3 size: 14 residues. CDR3 DNA sequence: TGTGCCAGCAGCTCAGGGGGTAGCACCGGGGAGCTGTTTTTT. Protein sequence: CASSSGGSTGELFF.

This clone was seen a few times. V gene TRBV29-1 combines with J gene TRBJ2-7, with a tentative D call TRBD1 (6 bases). Trimming left V 4 bases short and J 2 bases short, with 12 bases between. Germline loops: CDR1 SQVTM, CDR2 ANQGSEA. CDR3 length: 13 amino acids. This CDR3 reads CSVGDTIPYEQYF. The CDR3 DNA reads TGCAGCGTTGGGGACACGATCCCCTACGAGCAGTACTTC.

V gene TRBV15 combines with J gene TRBJ2-2; 14 bases line up with TRBD2. Germline V gene data show CDR1 as LNHNV and CDR2 as YYDKDF (reference sequence). Trimming took 0 bases from V and 5 from J; bases not matched to a gene: 8. The CDR3 is made up of 19 amino acids. The CDR3 bases are TGTGCCACCAGCAGAGACCGGGGGACTAGCGGGAGTACTACCGGGGAGCTGTTTTTT. This translates into CATSRDRGTSGSTTGELFF.

This chain uses TRBV3-1 (or the pseudogene TRBV3-2) with TRBJ2-1; 7 bases fit TRBD2. CDR1 LGHDT and CDR2 YNNKEL come from the germline V gene (reference sequence). The junction had 7 bases not matched to a gene; V was cut back by 4 bases and J by 7 bases. This CDR3 has 14 amino acids. The CDR3 bases are TGTGCCAGCAGCCTGGGGGGGGTCAGGAATGAGCAGTTCTTC. Amino acid sequence: CASSLGGVRNEQFF.

The chain links TRBV7-2 to TRBJ2-1; TRBD2 matches at 11 bases. J gave up 1 base and V 2 bases, and 4 bases lay outside the gene matches. Looked up from germline, CDR1 is SGHTA and CDR2 is FQGNSA. This CDR3 is built from 17 residues. The CDR3 is CASSLWASGGSYNEQFF. In nucleotides, the CDR3 is TGTGCCAGCAGCTTATGGGCTAGCGGGGGGTCCTACAATGAGCAGTTCTTC.

With respect to this clone: In the same sample, other DNA sequences code for this CDR3. This chain connects TRBV29-1 to TRBJ2-5; 7 bases match TRBD2. After removal of 4 bases from V and 3 bases from J, the junction contained 2 bases not matched to a gene. The CDR3 contains 12 residues. CDR1 SQVTM and CDR2 ANQGSEA come from the germline V gene. DNA of the CDR3: TGCAGCGTTGGACTAGCTGAAGAGACCCAGTACTTC. The encoded protein is CSVGLAEETQYF.

This clone appeared once. The chain links TRBV9 to TRBJ2-1, with 14 bases aligning to TRBD2. Germline CDR1 and CDR2: SGDLS and YYNGEE. The trim removed 3 bases at V and 7 bases at J, leaving 3 bases unmatched. The CDR3 sequence is 15 residues long. This CDR3 reads CASSATSGRGNEQFF. In DNA, the CDR3 is TGTGCCAGCAGCGCGACTAGCGGGAGGGGAAATGAGCAGTTCTTC.

This chain uses TRBV5-1 with TRBJ2-1, with TRBD2 as a possible D gene (5 bases). CDR1 and CDR2 (germline): SGHRS, YFSETQ. Between the trimmed V and J ends, which lost 4 bases and 0 bases, there was a span of 11 bases. The CDR3 totals 15 residues. The CDR3 reads CASSRSGSSYNEQFF. The CDR3 region has the DNA TGCGCCAGCAGCCGCAGCGGAAGCTCCTACAATGAGCAGTTCTTC.

This chain's CDR3 is CASSLRETQYF. The CDR3 DNA sequence: TGTGCCAGCAGTTTACGTGAGACCCAGTACTTC. The chain recombines TRBV12-3 or TRBV12-4 with TRBJ2-5; D gene unclear. CDR3 size: 11 residues. The V gene lost 2 bases and the J gene lost 5 bases, with 3 bases spanning the gap.

The chain employs TRBV14 and TRBJ1-1, with D possibly matching TRBD1 (6 bases). CDR1 SGHDN and CDR2 FVKESK come from the germline V gene. The CDR3 contains 15 residues. V was pared by 7 bases and J by 7 bases, with 22 bases between. The DNA for the CDR3 is TGTGCCAGCAACTCAGGGCTCAAAGGGGGATTTGAAGCTTTCTTT. Translating gives CASNSGLKGGFEAFF.

The chain links TRBV29-1 to TRBJ1-2; D gene ambiguous. V shed 4 bases and J shed 3 bases, with 6 bases lying between them. Per the germline V gene, CDR1 is SQVTM and CDR2 is ANQGSEA. The CDR3 contains 11 residues. The DNA for the CDR3 is TGCAGCGTTGCGGAGGACTATGGCTACACCTTC. This codes for CSVAEDYGYTF.

This chain uses TRBV27 with TRBJ2-7; 8 bases fit TRBD2. With V trimmed by 6 bases and J by 4 bases, 8 bases remained unmatched. Germline CDR1 MNHEY, CDR2 SMNVEV (reference sequence). The CDR3 runs 14 residues. The CDR3 here is CASSAAGVRYEQYF. CDR3 coding DNA: TGTGCCAGCAGCGCAGCGGGAGTTAGGTACGAGCAGTACTTC.

This clone was recorded only once. The chain uses TRBV5-1 and TRBJ2-3; D uncertain. Germline CDR1 is SGHRS and CDR2 is YFSETQ. V gave up 3 bases and J gave up 0 bases, with 11 bases separating them. The CDR3 spans 15 residues. CDR3 sequence: CASSSSVTSTDTQYF. The CDR3, as DNA: TGCGCCAGCAGCTCCTCGGTAACTAGCACAGATACGCAGTATTTT.

The chain has TRBV9 and TRBJ2-1; 8 bases are a match to TRBD2. Germline CDR1 reads SGDLS; CDR2 reads YYNGEE. The trim removed 2 bases at V and 7 bases at J, leaving 8 bases unmatched. This CDR3 has 15 amino acids. In DNA form, the CDR3 reads TGTGCCAGCAGCGTTGAAGCGGGAGTCTTGAATGAGCAGTTCTTC. Protein sequence: CASSVEAGVLNEQFF.

The V call is TRBV6-4, the J call TRBJ1-4; 10 bases line up with TRBD1. Germline V CDR1 and CDR2: MRHNA, SNTAGT. With 10 bases clipped from V and 6 bases from J, the junction kept 14 bases outside the gene matches. This CDR3 has 16 amino acids. The CDR3 nucleotides are TGTGCCACCAAACCGGGACAGGGGTACTTCGATGAAAAACTGTTTTTT. It specifies CATKPGQGYFDEKLFF.

The chain uses TRBV5-1 and TRBJ1-2, with D maybe TRBD1 (5 bases). Germline values: CDR1 SGHRS, CDR2 YFSETQ. This CDR3 is built from 16 residues. V was clipped by 3 bases and J by 4 bases, with 19 bases between them. The CDR3 nucleotides read TGCGCCAGCAGCTCGAACTCCGGCGGGGGTTCCTATGGCTACACCTTC. Its protein product is CASSSNSGGGSYGYTF. The full variable domain, its missing parts supplied by reference TRBV5-1 and TRBJ1-2, is KAGVTQTPRYLIKTRGQQVTLSCSPISGHRSVSWYQQTPGQGLQFLFEYFSETQRNKGNFPGRFSGRQFSNSRSEMNVSTLELGDSALYLCASSSNSGGGSYGYTFGSGTRLTVV.

V is TRBV6-5 and J is TRBJ2-7; perhaps TRBD1 as D (7 bases). The CDR3 has 14 residues. Germline CDR1 MNHEY, CDR2 SVGAGI. The V end lost 4 bases, the J end lost 1 base, and 11 bases lay between the germline ends. CDR3: CASSLQGGSYEQYF. The DNA of the CDR3 is TGTGCCAGCAGTTTGCAGGGGGGTTCCTACGAGCAGTACTTC.

This clone occurred once. The chain is built from TRBV7-3 and TRBJ2-5; D might be TRBD2 (6 bases). The CDR3 extends over 12 amino acids. Germline CDR1 SGHTA, CDR2 FQGTGA. Trimming shortened V by 5 bases and J by 7 bases, and 11 bases separated the two germline ends. CDR3 region: CASSPGGGTQYF. The CDR3 nucleotides are TGTGCCAGCAGCCCCGGGGGAGGGACCCAGTACTTC.

In its sample, this clone was seen a few times. The rearrangement uses TRBV13 and TRBJ1-5; D might be TRBD1 (5 bases). The germline V gene encodes CDR1 PRHDT and CDR2 FYEKMQ (reference sequence). The CDR3 loop spans 13 amino acids. Trimming pared 5 bases from V and 6 bases from J, leaving 11 bases between. The CDR3 reads CASSTGTGQPQHF. CDR3 in DNA: TGTGCCAGCAGCACCGGGACTGGTCAGCCCCAGCATTTT.

The chain joins TRBV7-2 to TRBJ2-7, with 8 nucleotides matching TRBD2. V shed 5 bases, J shed 3 bases, and the junction held 6 bases outside the gene matches. CDR3 length: 14 amino acids. The germline V gene encodes CDR1 SGHTA and CDR2 FQGNSA. The CDR3 reads CASSPGGGYYEQYF. In DNA, the CDR3 is TGTGCCAGCAGCCCCGGGGGGGGATACTACGAGCAGTACTTC.

This clone was detected once. This chain uses TRBV15 with TRBJ2-2, with D tentatively TRBD2 (5 bases). Trimming took off 1 base at V and 5 bases at J, with 11 bases between the two ends. The CDR3 covers 15 residues. Germline V gives CDR1 LNHNV, CDR2 YYDKDF (reference sequence). CDR3 DNA sequence: TGTGCCACCAGCAGAGCCGTCACGGGAACCGGGGAGCTGTTTTTT. It translates to CATSRAVTGTGELFF.

The CDR3 loop reads CASSSRGTGGMIGQGGTQYF. The CDR3 DNA follows: TGCGCCAGCAGCTCCCGAGGGACAGGGGGCATGATCGGTCAAGGGGGGACCCAGTACTTC. The chain is built from TRBV5-1 and TRBJ2-5; 12 nucleotides line up with TRBD1. The CDR3 contains 20 residues. With 3 bases clipped from V and 7 bases from J, the junction kept 22 bases outside the gene matches. Germline V gene data show CDR1 as SGHRS and CDR2 as YFSETQ.

The chain couples TRBV6-4 to TRBJ2-1, with D possibly matching TRBD1 (5 bases). This CDR3 has 17 amino acids. Trimming removed 4 bases at V and 4 bases at J, with 20 bases between. Germline V lookup: CDR1 MRHNA, CDR2 SNTAGT. The CDR3 region is CASSVHTGTFAYNEQFF. The DNA for the CDR3 is TGTGCCAGCAGTGTGCATACAGGAACATTTGCTTACAATGAGCAGTTCTTC.

V gene TRBV7-3 combines with J gene TRBJ2-5; D is ambiguous. Trimming pared 10 bases from V and 5 bases from J, leaving 20 bases between. The germline CDR1 and CDR2 sequences are SGHTA and FQGTGA. CDR3 size: 14 residues. Here the CDR3 reads CAIISFEDRETQYF. The CDR3 DNA reads TGTGCCATCATCAGCTTCGAGGATCGCGAGACCCAGTACTTC. Combining the CDR3 with reference TRBV7-3 and TRBJ2-5 gives the whole variable domain GAGVSQTPSNKVTEKGKYVELRCDPISGHTALYWYRQSLGQGPEFLIYFQGTGAADDSGLPNDRFFAVRPEGSVSTLKIQRTERGDSAVYLCAIISFEDRETQYFGPGTRLLVL.

The J gene is TRBJ2-1, the V gene TRBV20-1, with 13 bases fitting TRBD2. The CDR3 spans 19 residues. Germline V CDR1 and CDR2: DFQATT, SNEGSKA (reference sequence). V lost 3 bases to trimming and J lost 6 bases; unmatched junction nucleotides: 17. CDR3 nucleotides: TGCAGTGCTAGTCATCCGGGACTAGCGGGATATGCTTCCGGCAATGAGCAGTTCTTC. It translates to CSASHPGLAGYASGNEQFF.

The chain joins TRBV2 to TRBJ2-3; 7 bases are a match to TRBD2. The germline V gene has CDR1 SNHLY and CDR2 FYNNEI. The ends lost 8 bases at V and 3 bases at J; junction bases unmatched: 8. This CDR3 comprises 14 residues. CDR3 in DNA: TGTGCCAGCGAGGCGGGGAGGGGAACAGATACGCAGTATTTT. Its translation is CASEAGRGTDTQYF.

The rearrangement joins TRBV10-3 to TRBJ2-2; 7 bases line up with TRBD2. The V gene's germline CDR1 is ENHRY and CDR2 SYGVKD. The ends lost 10 bases at V and 0 bases at J; junction bases unmatched: 2. The CDR3 has 13 residues. CDR3 loop: CATLATNTGELFF. The CDR3 nucleotides read TGTGCCACACTAGCGACGAACACCGGGGAGCTGTTTTTT.

For this clone: This sample also contains other DNA sequences that code for the same CDR3. The DNA of the CDR3 is TGCGCCAGCAGCTTGGGACAGGGGAACTATGGCTACACCTTC. Translated, it gives CASSLGQGNYGYTF. This chain joins TRBV5-1 and TRBJ1-2, with 8 bases that match TRBD1. The trim removed 0 bases at V and 2 bases at J, leaving 0 bases unmatched. The CDR3 has 14 amino acids. Germline V CDR1 and CDR2: SGHRS, YFSETQ.